This T cell receptor beta chain comes out of a study of blood T cell repertoires in COVID-19. For the study at large: Samples representing acute and convalescent COVID-19 were sourced from the United States, Italy and Spain.

Clones were read by immunoSEQ multiplex PCR, and TCRdb kept only the in-frame ones, dropping some. The sample lists about 190,000 clones; around 84% were seen once. In germline, CDR1 is SGHTA, CDR2 FQGNSA. With 0 bases clipped from V and 8 bases from J, the junction kept 9 bases outside the gene matches. This CDR3 comprises 15 residues. This clone showed up just a few times. Donors were grouped by their self-reported clinical history. The chain has TRBV7-2 and TRBJ1-1; 7 nucleotides line up with TRBD1. Sequenced sample: PBMCs or T cells enriched from blood (not recorded which). This sequence originates from a woman in her 30s who had recovered from COVID-19. The CDR3 reads CASSLALGGTVEAFF. The CDR3 region has the DNA TGTGCCAGCAGCTTAGCGCTTGGGGGGACAGTCGAAGCTTTCTTT. The variable domain in full, with the rest retrieved from reference TRBV7-2 and TRBJ1-1, is GAGVSQSPSNKVTEKGKDVELRCDPISGHTALYWYRQSLGQGLEFLIYFQGNSAPDKSGLPSDRFSAERTGGSVSTLTIQRTQQEDSAVYLCASSLALGGTVEAFFGQGTRLTVV.